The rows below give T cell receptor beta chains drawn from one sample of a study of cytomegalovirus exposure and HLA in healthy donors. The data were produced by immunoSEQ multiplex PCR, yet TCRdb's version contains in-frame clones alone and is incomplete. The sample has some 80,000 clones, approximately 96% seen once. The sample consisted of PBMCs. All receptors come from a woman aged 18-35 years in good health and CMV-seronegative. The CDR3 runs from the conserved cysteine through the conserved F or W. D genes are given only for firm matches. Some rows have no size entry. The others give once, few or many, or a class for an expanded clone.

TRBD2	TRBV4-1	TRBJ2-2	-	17	TGCGCCAGTTCGCGTTTAGCGGGAGGGCCCTCCACCGGGGAGCTGTTTTTT	CASSRLAGGPSTGELFF
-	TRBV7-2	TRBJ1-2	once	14	TGTGCCAGCAGCTTAGGTTCGGGAGGATATGGCTACACCTTC	CASSLGSGGYGYTF
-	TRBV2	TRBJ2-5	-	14	TGTGCCAGCCTAGGATTGGGACTCCAAGAGACCCAGTACTTC	CASLGLGLQETQYF
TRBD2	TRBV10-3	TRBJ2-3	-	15	TGTGCCATCAGTGAGGGCGGGAGGGCCATGGATACGCAGTATTTT	CAISEGGRAMDTQYF
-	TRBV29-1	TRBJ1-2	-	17	TGCAGCGTTGAAAGTCTGGGCTCCTTCCCGGCACCCTATGGCTACACCTTC	CSVESLGSFPAPYGYTF
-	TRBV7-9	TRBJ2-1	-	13	TGTGCCAGCAGAGGGGACATAGACAATGAGCAGTTCTTC	CASRGDIDNEQFF
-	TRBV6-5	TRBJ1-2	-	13	TGTGCCAGCAGTTACTCGTCGCAGGGCGGCTACACCTTC	CASSYSSQGGYTF
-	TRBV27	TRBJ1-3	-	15	TGTGCCAGCAGTACACTAGAGGGTTACAGAAACACCATATATTTT	CASSTLEGYRNTIYF
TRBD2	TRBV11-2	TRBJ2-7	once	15	TGTGCCAGCACCCAAGGTAGCGGGGTTTCCTACGAGCAGTACTTC	CASTQGSGVSYEQYF
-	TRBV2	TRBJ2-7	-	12	TGTGCCAGCTATCGGGTCCGCGGGGAGCAGTACTTC	CASYRVRGEQYF
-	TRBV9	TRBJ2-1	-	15	TGTGCCAGCAGCGTAGCAACGACTATCTACAATGAGCAGTTCTTC	CASSVATTIYNEQFF
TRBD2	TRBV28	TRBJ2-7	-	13	TGTGCCAGCACAACGGGGGGGGCCAACGAGCAGTACTTC	CASTTGGANEQYF
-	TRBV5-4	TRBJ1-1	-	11	TGTGCCAGTGCGGACAGCGCTGAAGCTTTCTTT	CASADSAEAFF
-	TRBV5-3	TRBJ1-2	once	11	TGTGCCAGGAGGAGGGCGCAGGGCTACACCTTC	CARRRAQGYTF
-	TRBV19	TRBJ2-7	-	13	TGTGCCAGTAGTATATTCGTTTCCTACGAGCAGTACTTC	CASSIFVSYEQYF
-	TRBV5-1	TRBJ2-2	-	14	TGCGCCAGCAGCTTGGCAGGGGACACCGGGGAGCTGTTTTTT	CASSLAGDTGELFF
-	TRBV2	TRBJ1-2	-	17	TGTGCCAGCAGTGAAGTAGGAGGGACGGGAATTAACTATGGCTACACCTTC	CASSEVGGTGINYGYTF
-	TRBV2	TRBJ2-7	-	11	TGTGCCACCAGCCCTGTATACGAGCAGTACTTC	CATSPVYEQYF
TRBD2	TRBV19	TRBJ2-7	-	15	TGTGCCAGTAGTCCTAGCGGGGAGAGCTCCTACGAGCAGTACTTC	CASSPSGESSYEQYF
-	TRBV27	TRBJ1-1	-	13	TGTGCCAGTTCCACAGGGTCGCCCCCTGAAGCTTTCTTT	CASSTGSPPEAFF
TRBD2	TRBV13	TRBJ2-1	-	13	TGTGCCAGCAGCCCCCGACTAGCGATGGAGCAGTTCTTC	CASSPRLAMEQFF
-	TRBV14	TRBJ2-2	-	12	TGTGCCAGCAGCGCGAGATTCGGGGAGCTGTTTTTT	CASSARFGELFF
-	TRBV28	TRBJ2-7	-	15	TGTGCCAGCAGTTTCCGGCGGGATGGAGCCTACGAGCAGTACTTC	CASSFRRDGAYEQYF
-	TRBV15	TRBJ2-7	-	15	TGTGCCACCAGCAGAGGTATGGGCGATTCCTACGAGCAGTACTTC	CATSRGMGDSYEQYF
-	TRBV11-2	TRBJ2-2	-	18	TGTGCCAGCAGCTTATTCGTTTCACCAGGCGCGAACACCGGGGAGCTGTTTTTT	CASSLFVSPGANTGELFF
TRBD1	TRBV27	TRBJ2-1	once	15	TGTGCCAGCACACTCGGACAGGGCGTTAACAATGAGCAGTTCTTC	CASTLGQGVNNEQFF
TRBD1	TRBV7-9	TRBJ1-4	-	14	TGTGCCAGCAGCTTGGGACAGAGTAATGAAAAACTGTTTTTT	CASSLGQSNEKLFF
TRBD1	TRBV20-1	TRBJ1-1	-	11	TGCAGTGCTAGTGGGACAGGTATGGCTTTCTTT	CSASGTGMAFF
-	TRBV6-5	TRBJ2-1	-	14	TGTGCCAGCAAAAGGGACAACTCTCACAATGAGCAGTTCTTC	CASKRDNSHNEQFF
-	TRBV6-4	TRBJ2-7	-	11	TGTGCCAGAACATGGTGCTACGAGCAGTACTTC	CARTWCYEQYF
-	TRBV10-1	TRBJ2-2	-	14	TGCGCCAGCAGGGCTACAGGGAACACCGGGGAGCTGTTTTTT	CASRATGNTGELFF
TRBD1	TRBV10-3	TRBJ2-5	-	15	TGTGCCATCAGGGCCGGGACAGGGTTTGGAGAGACCCAGTACTTC	CAIRAGTGFGETQYF
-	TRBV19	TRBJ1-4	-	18	TGTGCCAGTAGTATGGACGGGGGGACGGGGGCAACTAATGAAAAACTGTTTTTT	CASSMDGGTGATNEKLFF
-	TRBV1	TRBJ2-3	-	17	TGCACCAGCAGCCAAGAGGGGAGCGGGAGGGGTCCAGATACGCAGTATTTT	CTSSQEGSGRGPDTQYF
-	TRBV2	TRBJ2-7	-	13	TGTGCCAGCAGTGAAGATAGCTCCTACGAGCAGTACTTC	CASSEDSSYEQYF
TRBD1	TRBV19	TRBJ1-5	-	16	TGTGCCAGTAATCGGGCAGGGGGCCCTACTCAGCAGCCCCAGCATTTT	CASNRAGGPTQQPQHF
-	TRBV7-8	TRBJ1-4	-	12	TGTGCCAGCAGCTTAGTTGAGGGAAAACTGTTTTTT	CASSLVEGKLFF
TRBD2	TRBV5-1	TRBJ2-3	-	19	TGCGCCAGCAGCTTGCTAGCGGGCATCGGATGGGGCAACACAGATACGCAGTATTTT	CASSLLAGIGWGNTDTQYF
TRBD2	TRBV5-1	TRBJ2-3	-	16	TGCGCCAGCAGCCTGAACTCGGGAGGACGGGCAGATACGCAGTATTTT	CASSLNSGGRADTQYF
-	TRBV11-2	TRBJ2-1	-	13	TGTGCCAGCAGCGTCCCCGTTATCGATGAGCAGTTCTTC	CASSVPVIDEQFF
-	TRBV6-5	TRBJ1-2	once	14	TGTGCCAGCAGTTACGGTGGGACTGGCTATGGCTACACCTTC	CASSYGGTGYGYTF
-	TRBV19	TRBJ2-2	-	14	TGTGCCAGTAGTGAGGAGAACAGGGCCGGGGAGCTGTTTTTT	CASSEENRAGELFF
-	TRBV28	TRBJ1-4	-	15	TGTGCCAGCAGTTTATATGGGGCGGTCGGCGAAAAACTGTTTTTT	CASSLYGAVGEKLFF
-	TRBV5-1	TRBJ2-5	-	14	TGCGCCAGCAGCTTGGTTGCAGGGTTGGAGACCCAGTACTTC	CASSLVAGLETQYF
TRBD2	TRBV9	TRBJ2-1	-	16	TGTGCCAGCAGCGTCCGGACTAGCGGGAATAGGGATGAGCAGTTCTTC	CASSVRTSGNRDEQFF
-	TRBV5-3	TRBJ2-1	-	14	TGTGCCAGAAGCTTGGCAGGGGCCTTTTTTGAGCAGTTCTTC	CARSLAGAFFEQFF
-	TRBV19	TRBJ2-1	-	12	TGTGCCAGTAGTATAGGACTAGTGGAGCAGTTCTTC	CASSIGLVEQFF
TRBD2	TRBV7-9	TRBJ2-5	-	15	TGTGCCAGCAGCTTTGGGGCGGGAGTGCAAGAGACCCAGTACTTC	CASSFGAGVQETQYF